This T cell receptor beta chain was sequenced for a study of T cells in Graves' hyperthyroidism and ophthalmopathy. Findings and limits, study-wide: Blood also showed most of the thyroid clonotypes that were expanded above 0.001.

Not enrolled were patients with uncontrolled infection, other autoimmune disease, pregnancy or lactation. Germline V lookup: CDR1 LNHDA, CDR2 SQIVND (reference sequence). Trimming removed 10 bases from V and 5 bases from J, with 14 bases in between. There are 13 residues in the CDR3. Researchers amplified the TCR beta CDR3 regions from RNA transcripts. Initially, a first-round RT-PCR of the TCR CDR3 employed the HTBI primer set. Via MiXCR, TCRdb re-called the multiplex PCR reads, giving one row per CDR3 protein. The table has roughly 570,000 distinct CDR3 sequences, around 46% seen once; the top ten hold around 19%. With respect to this clonotype: Its antigen remains unknown.

The specimen sequenced was peripheral blood or thyroid tissue (not recorded which). The chain links TRBV19 to TRBJ2-2, with D maybe TRBD1 (5 bases). The TCR sequence derives from an adult woman with Graves' disease, either hyperthyroidism or ophthalmopathy (not recorded which). This CDR3 is CATVGKGTGELFF. The CDR3 nucleotides are TGTGCCACCGTTGGGAAGGGGACCGGGGAGCTGTTTTTT.